These 10 T cell receptor beta chains share one sample of origin, sequenced in a study of blood T cell repertoires in COVID-19. Clones were sequenced by immunoSEQ multiplex PCR, and TCRdb holds only the in-frame ones, with some missing. The sample lists about 110,000 clones; 82% were seen once. The source material was peripheral blood. The receptors come from a woman aged 60-75 years with acute or convalescent COVID-19.

CDR3 nucleotide sequence: TGTGCCAGCAGTCGAAACAGTATGACTTCACCCCTCCACTTT. It specifies CASSRNSMTSPLHF. The chain combines TRBV6-5 with TRBJ1-6; D gene unclear. The V end was cut by 5 bases, the J end by 9 bases, with 14 bases between. The CDR3 extends over 14 amino acids. Germline lookup yields CDR1 MNHEY and CDR2 SVGAGI.

A note on this clone: At one end, the junction sequence differs from germline, possibly due to a read error. The chain employs TRBV7-6 and TRBJ2-1; 7 bases agree with TRBD1. Germline V gene data show CDR1 as SGHVS and CDR2 as FNYEAQ. The CDR3 is 15 residues long. The CDR3 nucleotides read TGTGCCAGCAGCGTAGCCGGGACAGACCTTAATGAGCAGTTCTTC. Translated: CASSVAGTDLNEQFF.

V gene TRBV4-3 combines with J gene TRBJ1-3; D unclear. Trimming cost V 2 bases and J 0 bases, with 5 bases left between them. The CDR3 is 14 residues long. Germline V lookup: CDR1 LGHNA, CDR2 YSLEER. The CDR3, as DNA: TGCGCCAGCAGCCAAACGGTCTCTGGAAACACCATATATTTT. Amino acids: CASSQTVSGNTIYF.

This clone was seen a single time. This chain joins TRBV11-2 and TRBJ2-2; D possibly corresponds to TRBD2 (6 bases). Germline assignment: CDR1 SGHAT and CDR2 FQNNGV. The CDR3 spans 14 residues. The V and J ends lost 5 bases and 6 bases respectively, with 13 bases between them. The CDR3 here is CASSLSGGAGELFF. The CDR3, as DNA: TGTGCCAGCAGCCTGTCCGGCGGGGCCGGGGAGCTGTTTTTT.

The chain has TRBV27 and TRBJ2-5, with TRBD1 as a possible D gene (6 bases). Trimming stripped 4 bases from V and 4 bases from J, with 25 bases between. The CDR3 is 18 amino acids. Germline V lookup: CDR1 MNHEY, CDR2 SMNVEV (reference sequence). CDR3 sequence reads: CASSSLWGYRELSETQYF. The CDR3 region has the DNA TGTGCCAGCAGTTCGTTGTGGGGTTACAGGGAGTTGTCAGAGACCCAGTACTTC.

V is TRBV5-5 and J is TRBJ1-2; 10 bases align to TRBD1. The V gene's germline CDR1 is SGHKS and CDR2 YYEKEE (reference sequence). This CDR3 is built from 15 residues. V dropped 4 bases and J dropped 3; count of bases not matched to a gene: 6. CDR3 sequence (DNA): TGTGCCAGCAGCGGTGAGGGACAGGGGTACTATGGCTACACCTTC. Its protein product is CASSGEGQGYYGYTF.

V usage is TRBV5-6 and J usage is TRBJ2-7, with D maybe TRBD2 (5 bases). Trimming took 4 bases from V and 0 from J, leaving 11 bases between them. The germline gives CDR1 SGHDT, CDR2 YYEEEE. CDR3 size: 14 residues. The DNA for the CDR3 is TGTGCCAGCAGCGATTCTCGGGGCTCCTACGAGCAGTACTTC. This translates into CASSDSRGSYEQYF.

The CDR3 loop is CASRVEISSYNEQFF. For the CDR3, the DNA is TGCGCCAGCAGGGTTGAGATAAGCTCCTACAATGAGCAGTTCTTC. The chain employs TRBV5-1 and TRBJ2-1, with D hard to call. CDR3 length: 15 amino acids. V gave up 5 bases and J gave up 0 bases, with 12 bases separating them. CDR1 and CDR2 (germline): SGHRS, YFSETQ. The complete variable domain, with remaining parts taken from reference TRBV5-1 and TRBJ2-1, reads KAGVTQTPRYLIKTRGQQVTLSCSPISGHRSVSWYQQTPGQGLQFLFEYFSETQRNKGNFPGRFSGRQFSNSRSEMNVSTLELGDSALYLCASRVEISSYNEQFFGPGTRLTVL.

This sequence joins TRBV4-3 and TRBJ2-2, with 8 bases identical to TRBD2. Germline V gene data show CDR1 as LGHNA and CDR2 as YSLEER. There are 16 residues in the CDR3. V dropped 4 bases and J dropped 4; count of bases not matched to a gene: 8. The CDR3 sequence: CASSPPGAGGTGELFF. The CDR3 nucleotides read TGCGCCAGCAGCCCACCCGGCGCGGGGGGCACCGGGGAGCTGTTTTTT.

CDR3 loop: CARTGTGASYEQYF. The CDR3 DNA follows: TGTGCCAGAACCGGGACAGGGGCCTCCTACGAGCAGTACTTC. The chain joins TRBV2 to TRBJ2-7, with 10 nucleotides matching TRBD1. The junction had 5 bases not matched to a gene; V was cut back by 9 bases and J by 0 bases. The CDR3 runs 14 residues. The V gene's germline CDR1 is SNHLY and CDR2 FYNNEI.